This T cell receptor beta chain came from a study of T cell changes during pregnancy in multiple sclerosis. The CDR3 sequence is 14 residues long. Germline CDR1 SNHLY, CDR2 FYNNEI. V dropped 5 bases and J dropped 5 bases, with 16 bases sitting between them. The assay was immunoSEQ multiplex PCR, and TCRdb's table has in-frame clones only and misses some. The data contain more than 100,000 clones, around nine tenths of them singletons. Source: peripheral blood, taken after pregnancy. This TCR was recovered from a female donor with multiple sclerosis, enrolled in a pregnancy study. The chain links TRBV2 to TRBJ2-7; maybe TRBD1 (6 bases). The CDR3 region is CASSNRVLKDEQYF. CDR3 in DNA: TGTGCCAGCAGTAACAGGGTTCTGAAGGACGAGCAGTACTTC.